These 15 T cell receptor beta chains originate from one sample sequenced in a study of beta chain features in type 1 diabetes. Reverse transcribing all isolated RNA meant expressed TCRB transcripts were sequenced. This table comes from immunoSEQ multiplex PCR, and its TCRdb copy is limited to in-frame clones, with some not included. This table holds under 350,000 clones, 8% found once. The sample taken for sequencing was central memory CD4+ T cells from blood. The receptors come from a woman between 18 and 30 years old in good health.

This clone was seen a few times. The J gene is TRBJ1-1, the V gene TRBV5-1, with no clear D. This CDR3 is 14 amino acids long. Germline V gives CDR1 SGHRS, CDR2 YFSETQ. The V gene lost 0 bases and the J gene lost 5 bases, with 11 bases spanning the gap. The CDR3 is CASSLAWAGTEAFF. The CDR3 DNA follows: TGCGCCAGCAGCTTGGCCTGGGCGGGGACTGAAGCTTTCTTT.

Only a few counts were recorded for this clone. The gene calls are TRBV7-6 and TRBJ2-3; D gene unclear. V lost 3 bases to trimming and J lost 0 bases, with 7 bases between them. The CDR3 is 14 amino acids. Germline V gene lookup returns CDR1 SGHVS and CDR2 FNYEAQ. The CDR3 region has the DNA TGTGCCAGCAGCTTTAGTGACAGCACAGATACGCAGTATTTT. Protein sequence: CASSFSDSTDTQYF.

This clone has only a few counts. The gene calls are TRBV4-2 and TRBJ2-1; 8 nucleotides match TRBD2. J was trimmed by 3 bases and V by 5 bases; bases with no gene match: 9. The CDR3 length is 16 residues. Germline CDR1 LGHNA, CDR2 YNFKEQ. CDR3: CASSSGLAQVYNEQFF. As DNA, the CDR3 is TGTGCCAGCAGCTCAGGACTAGCACAAGTCTACAATGAGCAGTTCTTC.

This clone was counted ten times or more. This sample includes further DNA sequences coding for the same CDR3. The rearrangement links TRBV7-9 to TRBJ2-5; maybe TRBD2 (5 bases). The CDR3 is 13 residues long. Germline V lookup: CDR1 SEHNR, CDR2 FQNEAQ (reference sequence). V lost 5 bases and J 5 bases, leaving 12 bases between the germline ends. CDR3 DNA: TGTGCCAGCAGCCGCGGTTCGGGGGAGACCCAGTACTTC. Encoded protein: CASSRGSGETQYF.

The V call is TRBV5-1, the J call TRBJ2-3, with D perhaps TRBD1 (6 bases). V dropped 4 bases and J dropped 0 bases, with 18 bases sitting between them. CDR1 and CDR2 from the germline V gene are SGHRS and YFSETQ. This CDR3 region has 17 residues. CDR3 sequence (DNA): TGCGCCAGCAGCGATCCTACAGGGATCTCTAGCACAGATACGCAGTATTTT. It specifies CASSDPTGISSTDTQYF.

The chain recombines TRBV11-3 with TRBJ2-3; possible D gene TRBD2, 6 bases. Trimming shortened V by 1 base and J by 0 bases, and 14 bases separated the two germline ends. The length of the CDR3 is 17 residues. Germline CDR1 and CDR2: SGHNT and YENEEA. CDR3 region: CASSLGRGAGSTDTQYF. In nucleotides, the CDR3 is TGTGCCAGCAGCTTAGGCCGAGGGGCGGGAAGCACAGATACGCAGTATTTT.

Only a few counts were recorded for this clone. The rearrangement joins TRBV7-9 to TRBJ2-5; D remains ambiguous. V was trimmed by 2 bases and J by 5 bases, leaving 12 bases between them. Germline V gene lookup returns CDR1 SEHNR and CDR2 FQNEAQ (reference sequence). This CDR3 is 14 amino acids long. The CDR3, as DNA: TGTGCCAGCAGCTTAAACGCCGCGGCGGAGACCCAGTACTTC. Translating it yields CASSLNAAAETQYF.

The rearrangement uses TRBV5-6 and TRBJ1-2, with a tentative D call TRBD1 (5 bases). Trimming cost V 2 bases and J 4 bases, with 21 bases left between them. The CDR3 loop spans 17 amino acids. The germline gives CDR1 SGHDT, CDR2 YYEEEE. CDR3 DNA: TGTGCCAGCAGCTTCATGACTCCGGGGCAGTCGAGCTATGGCTACACCTTC. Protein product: CASSFMTPGQSSYGYTF.

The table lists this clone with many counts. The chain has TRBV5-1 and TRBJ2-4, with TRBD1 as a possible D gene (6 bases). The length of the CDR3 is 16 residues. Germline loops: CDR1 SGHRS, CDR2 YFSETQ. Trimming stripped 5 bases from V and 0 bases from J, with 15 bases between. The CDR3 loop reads CASSSPDRVAKNIQYF. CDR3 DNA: TGCGCCAGCAGTTCCCCGGACAGAGTAGCCAAAAACATTCAGTACTTC. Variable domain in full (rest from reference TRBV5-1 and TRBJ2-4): KAGVTQTPRYLIKTRGQQVTLSCSPISGHRSVSWYQQTPGQGLQFLFEYFSETQRNKGNFPGRFSGRQFSNSRSEMNVSTLELGDSALYLCASSSPDRVAKNIQYFGAGTRLSVL.

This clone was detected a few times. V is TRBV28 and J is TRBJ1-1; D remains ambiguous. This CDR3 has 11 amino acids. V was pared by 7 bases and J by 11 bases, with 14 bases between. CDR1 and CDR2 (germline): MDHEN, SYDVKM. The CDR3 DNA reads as TGTGCCAGCACCTCGTCCCGTGGGGCTTTCTTT. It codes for CASTSSRGAFF.

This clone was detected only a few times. CDR3 nucleotide sequence: TGTGCCAGCTCAATAGGGGGGAAGAACACTGAAGCTTTCTTT. The encoded protein is CASSIGGKNTEAFF. The chain has TRBV5-4 and TRBJ1-1; a weak D match, TRBD1 (6 bases). This CDR3 has 14 amino acids. Germline V lookup: CDR1 SGHNT, CDR2 YYREEE (reference sequence). V lost 7 bases to trimming and J lost 1 base, with 14 bases between them.

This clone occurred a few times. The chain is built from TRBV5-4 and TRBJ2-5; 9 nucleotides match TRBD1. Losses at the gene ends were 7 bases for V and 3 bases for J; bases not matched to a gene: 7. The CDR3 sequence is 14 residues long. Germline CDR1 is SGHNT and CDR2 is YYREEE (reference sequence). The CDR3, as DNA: TGTGCCAGCCAACCGGGACAGGGTAAAGAGACCCAGTACTTC. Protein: CASQPGQGKETQYF.

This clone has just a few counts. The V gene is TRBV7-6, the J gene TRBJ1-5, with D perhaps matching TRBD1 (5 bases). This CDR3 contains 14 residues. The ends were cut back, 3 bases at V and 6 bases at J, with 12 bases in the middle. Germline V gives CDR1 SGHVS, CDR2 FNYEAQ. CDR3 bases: TGTGCCAGCAGCTTGGGGGGGACGTCTCAGCCCCAGCATTTT. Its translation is CASSLGGTSQPQHF.

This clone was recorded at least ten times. The CDR3 loop is CASRQTSAKNIQYF. CDR3 nucleotide sequence: TGTGCCAGCAGACAGACTAGCGCCAAAAACATTCAGTACTTC. The chain recombines TRBV28 with TRBJ2-4; 7 nucleotides line up with TRBD2. Germline V lookup: CDR1 MDHEN, CDR2 SYDVKM. The CDR3 is made up of 14 amino acids. With 6 bases clipped from V and 1 base from J, the junction kept 3 bases outside the gene matches.

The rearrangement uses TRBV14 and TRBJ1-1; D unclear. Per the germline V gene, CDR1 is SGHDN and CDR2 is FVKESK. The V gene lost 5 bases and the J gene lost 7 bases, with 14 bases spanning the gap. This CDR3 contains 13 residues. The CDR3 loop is CASSARFEGEAFF. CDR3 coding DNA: TGTGCCAGCAGCGCAAGATTTGAAGGTGAAGCTTTCTTT.